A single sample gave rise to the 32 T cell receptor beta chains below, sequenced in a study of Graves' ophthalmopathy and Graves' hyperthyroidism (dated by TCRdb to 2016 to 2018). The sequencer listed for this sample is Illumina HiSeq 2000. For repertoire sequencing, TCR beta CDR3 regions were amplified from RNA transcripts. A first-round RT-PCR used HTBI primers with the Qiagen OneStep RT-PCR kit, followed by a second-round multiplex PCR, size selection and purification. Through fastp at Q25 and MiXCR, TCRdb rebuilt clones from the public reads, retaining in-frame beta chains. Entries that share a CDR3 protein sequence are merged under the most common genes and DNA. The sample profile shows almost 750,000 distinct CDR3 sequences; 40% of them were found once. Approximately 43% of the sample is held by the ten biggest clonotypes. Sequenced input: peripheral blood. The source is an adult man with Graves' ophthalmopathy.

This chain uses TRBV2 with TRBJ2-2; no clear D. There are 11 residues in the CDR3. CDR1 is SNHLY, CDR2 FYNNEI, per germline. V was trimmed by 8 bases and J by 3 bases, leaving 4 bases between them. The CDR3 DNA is TGTGCCAGCTTGTACACCGGGGAGCTGTTTTTT. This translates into CASLYTGELFF.

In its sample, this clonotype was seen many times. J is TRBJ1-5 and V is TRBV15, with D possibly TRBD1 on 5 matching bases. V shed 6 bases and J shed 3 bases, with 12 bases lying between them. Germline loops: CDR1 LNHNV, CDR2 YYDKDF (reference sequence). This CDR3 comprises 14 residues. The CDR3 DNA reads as TGTGCCACCAGTGGGGGGGAATTCAATCAGCCCCAGCATTTT. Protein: CATSGGEFNQPQHF.

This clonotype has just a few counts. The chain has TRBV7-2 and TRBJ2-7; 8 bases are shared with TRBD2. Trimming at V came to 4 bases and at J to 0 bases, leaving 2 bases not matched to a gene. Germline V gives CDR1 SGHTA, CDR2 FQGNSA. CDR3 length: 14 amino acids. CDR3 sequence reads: CASSWAGGSYEQYF. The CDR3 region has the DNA TGTGCCAGCAGCTGGGCGGGGGGCTCCTACGAGCAGTACTTC.

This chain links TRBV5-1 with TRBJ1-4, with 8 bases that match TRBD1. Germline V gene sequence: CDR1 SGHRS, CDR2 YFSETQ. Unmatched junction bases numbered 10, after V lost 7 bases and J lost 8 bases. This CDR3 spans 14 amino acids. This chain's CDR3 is CASPGRGLREKLFF. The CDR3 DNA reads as TGCGCCAGCCCCGGCAGGGGGCTTAGAGAAAAACTGTTTTTT.

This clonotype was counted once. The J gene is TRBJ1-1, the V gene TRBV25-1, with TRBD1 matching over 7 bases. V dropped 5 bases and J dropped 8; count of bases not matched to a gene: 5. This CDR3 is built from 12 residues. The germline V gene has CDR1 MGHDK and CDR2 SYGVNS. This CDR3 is CASSPTGWEAFF. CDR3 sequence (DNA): TGTGCCAGCAGTCCGACAGGGTGGGAAGCTTTCTTT.

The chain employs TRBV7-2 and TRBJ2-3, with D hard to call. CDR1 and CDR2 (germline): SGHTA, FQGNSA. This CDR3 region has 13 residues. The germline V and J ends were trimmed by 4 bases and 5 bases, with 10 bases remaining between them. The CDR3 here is CASSWNLGDTQYF. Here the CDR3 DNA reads TGTGCCAGCAGCTGGAACCTTGGAGATACGCAGTATTTT.

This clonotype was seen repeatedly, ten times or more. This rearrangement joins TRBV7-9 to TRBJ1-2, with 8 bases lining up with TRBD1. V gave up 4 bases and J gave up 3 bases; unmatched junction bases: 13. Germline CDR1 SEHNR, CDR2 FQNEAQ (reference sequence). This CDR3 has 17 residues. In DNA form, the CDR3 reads TGTGCCAGCAGCTCGAGGGCAGGGGGCGCGTCGGACTATGGCTACACCTTC. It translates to CASSSRAGGASDYGYTF.

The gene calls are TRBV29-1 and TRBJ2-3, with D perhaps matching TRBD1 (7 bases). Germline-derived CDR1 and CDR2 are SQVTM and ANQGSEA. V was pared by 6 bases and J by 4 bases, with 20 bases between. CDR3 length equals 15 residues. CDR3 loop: CSVEPTDREADTQYF. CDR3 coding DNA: TGCAGCGTCGAACCCACAGACAGGGAGGCAGATACGCAGTATTTT.

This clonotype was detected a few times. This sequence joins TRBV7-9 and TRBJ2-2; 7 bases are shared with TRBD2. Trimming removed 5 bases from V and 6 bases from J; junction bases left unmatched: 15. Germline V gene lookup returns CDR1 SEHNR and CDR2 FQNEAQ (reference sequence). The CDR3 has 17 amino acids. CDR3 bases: TGTGCCAGCAGCCACCCGCCCGGGGGGAGCGGTCCCGGGGAGCTGTTTTTT. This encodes CASSHPPGGSGPGELFF.

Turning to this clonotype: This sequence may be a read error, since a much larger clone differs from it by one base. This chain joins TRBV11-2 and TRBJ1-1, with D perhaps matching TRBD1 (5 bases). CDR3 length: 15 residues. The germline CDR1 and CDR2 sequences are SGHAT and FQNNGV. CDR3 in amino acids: CSSSLVMGQNTEAFF. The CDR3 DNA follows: TGTTCCAGCAGCTTAGTGATGGGGCAGAACACTGAAGCTTTCTTT.

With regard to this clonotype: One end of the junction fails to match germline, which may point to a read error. CDR3 coding DNA: TGTGTCAGCAGCGCCGGGAACAGGGGGCGCGACTATGGCTACACCTTC. It codes for CVSSAGNRGRDYGYTF. The V gene is TRBV25-1, the J gene TRBJ1-2; TRBD1 matches 9 bases. This CDR3 comprises 16 residues. In germline, CDR1 is MGHDK, CDR2 SYGVNS.

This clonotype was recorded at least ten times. The CDR3 bases are TGTGCCAGCAGCTTGGGACAGCTCTACGAGCAGTACTTC. Translating it yields CASSLGQLYEQYF. The chain combines TRBV7-9 with TRBJ2-7; 7 bases are shared with TRBD1. The J segment lost 3 bases and the V segment lost 3 bases, leaving 2 bases of the junction unmatched. CDR3 length: 13 residues. Germline V gene data show CDR1 as SEHNR and CDR2 as FQNEAQ (reference sequence).

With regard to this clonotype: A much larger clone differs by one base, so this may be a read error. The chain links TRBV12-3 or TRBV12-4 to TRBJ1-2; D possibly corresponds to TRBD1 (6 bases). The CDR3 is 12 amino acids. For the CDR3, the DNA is TGTGCCAGCAGTTTGGGGGCGGAACGCTACGCCTTC. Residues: CASSLGAERYAF.

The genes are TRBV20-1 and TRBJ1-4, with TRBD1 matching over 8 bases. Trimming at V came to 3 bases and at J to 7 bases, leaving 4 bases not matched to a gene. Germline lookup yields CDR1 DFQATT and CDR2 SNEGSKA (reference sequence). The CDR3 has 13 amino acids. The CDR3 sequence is CSASPGTGEKLFF. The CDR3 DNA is TGCAGTGCTAGCCCTGGGACAGGTGAAAAACTGTTTTTT.

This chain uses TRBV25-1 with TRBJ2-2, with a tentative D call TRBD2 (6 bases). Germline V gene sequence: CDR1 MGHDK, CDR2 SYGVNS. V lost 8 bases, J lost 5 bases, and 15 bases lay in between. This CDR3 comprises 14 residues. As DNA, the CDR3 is TGTGCCAGCTCGCCAGGACTACTTACCGGGGAGCTGTTTTTT. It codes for CASSPGLLTGELFF.

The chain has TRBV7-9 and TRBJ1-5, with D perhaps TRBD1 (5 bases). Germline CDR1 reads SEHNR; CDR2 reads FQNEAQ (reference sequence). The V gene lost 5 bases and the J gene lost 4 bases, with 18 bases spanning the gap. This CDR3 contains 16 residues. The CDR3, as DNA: TGTGCCAGCAGCCCATTCAGGAGGGGCCCTAATCAGCCCCAGCATTTT. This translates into CASSPFRRGPNQPQHF.

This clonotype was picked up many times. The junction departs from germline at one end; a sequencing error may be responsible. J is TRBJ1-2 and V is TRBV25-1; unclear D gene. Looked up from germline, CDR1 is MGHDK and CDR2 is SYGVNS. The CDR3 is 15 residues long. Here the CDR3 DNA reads TGTGCCAGCAGTGAATTCGGAAGTACTAACTTTGGCTACACCTTC. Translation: CASSEFGSTNFGYTF.

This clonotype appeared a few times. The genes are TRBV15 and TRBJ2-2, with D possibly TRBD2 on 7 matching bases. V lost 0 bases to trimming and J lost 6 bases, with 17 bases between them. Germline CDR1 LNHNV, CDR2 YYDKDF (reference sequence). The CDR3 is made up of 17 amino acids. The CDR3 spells CATSRDQSQGGAGELFF. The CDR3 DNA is TGTGCCACCAGCAGAGATCAGAGTCAAGGGGGGGCCGGGGAGCTGTTTTTT.

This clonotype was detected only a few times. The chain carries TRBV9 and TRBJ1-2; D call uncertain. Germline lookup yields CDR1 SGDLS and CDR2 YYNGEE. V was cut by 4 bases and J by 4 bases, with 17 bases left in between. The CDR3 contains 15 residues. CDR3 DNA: TGTGCCAGCAGCTTACCGAACAGTCTTCCCTATGGCTACACCTTC. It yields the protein CASSLPNSLPYGYTF.

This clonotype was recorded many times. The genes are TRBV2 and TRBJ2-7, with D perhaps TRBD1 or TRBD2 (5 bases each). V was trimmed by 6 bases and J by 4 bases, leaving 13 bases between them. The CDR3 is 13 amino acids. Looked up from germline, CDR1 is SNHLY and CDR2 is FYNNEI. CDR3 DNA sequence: TGTGCCAGCAGAGCCGGGACGATGTACGAGCAGTACTTC. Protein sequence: CASRAGTMYEQYF. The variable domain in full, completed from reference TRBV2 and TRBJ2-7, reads EPEVTQTPSHQVTQMGQEVILRCVPISNHLYFYWYRQILGQKVEFLVSFYNNEISEKSEIFDDQFSVERPDGSNFTLKIRSTKLEDSAMYFCASRAGTMYEQYFGPGTRLTVT.

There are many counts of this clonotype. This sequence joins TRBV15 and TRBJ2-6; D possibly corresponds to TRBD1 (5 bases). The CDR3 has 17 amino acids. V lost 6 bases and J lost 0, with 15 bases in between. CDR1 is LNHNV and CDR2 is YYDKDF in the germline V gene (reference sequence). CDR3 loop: CATSKDNLLSGANVLTF. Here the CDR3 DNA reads TGTGCCACCAGTAAGGACAATCTACTCTCTGGGGCCAACGTCCTGACTTTC.

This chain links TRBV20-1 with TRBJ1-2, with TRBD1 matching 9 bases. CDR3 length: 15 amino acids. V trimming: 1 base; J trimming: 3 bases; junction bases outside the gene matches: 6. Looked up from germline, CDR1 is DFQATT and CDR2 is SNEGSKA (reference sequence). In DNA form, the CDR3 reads TGCAGTGCTAGAGGTGTTAGGGACAGGGACTATGGCTACACCTTC. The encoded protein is CSARGVRDRDYGYTF.

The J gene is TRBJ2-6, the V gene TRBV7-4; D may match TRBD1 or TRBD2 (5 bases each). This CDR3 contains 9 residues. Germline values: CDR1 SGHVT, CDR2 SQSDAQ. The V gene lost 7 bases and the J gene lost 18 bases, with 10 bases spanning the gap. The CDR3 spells CASKGRRTF. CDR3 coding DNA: TGTGCCAGCAAGGGACGTCGGACTTTC.

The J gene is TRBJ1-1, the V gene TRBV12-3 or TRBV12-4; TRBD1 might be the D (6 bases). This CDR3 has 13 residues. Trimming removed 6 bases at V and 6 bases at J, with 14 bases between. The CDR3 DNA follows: TGTGCCAGCAGCCTCAGGGGTTTAGCTGAAGCTTTCTTT. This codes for CASSLRGLAEAFF.

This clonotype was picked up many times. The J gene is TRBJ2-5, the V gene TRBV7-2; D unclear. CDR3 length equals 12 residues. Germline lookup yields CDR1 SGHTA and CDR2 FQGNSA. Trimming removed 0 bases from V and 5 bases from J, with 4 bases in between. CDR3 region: CASSLARETQYF. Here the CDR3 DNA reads TGTGCCAGCAGCTTAGCGCGGGAGACCCAGTACTTC.

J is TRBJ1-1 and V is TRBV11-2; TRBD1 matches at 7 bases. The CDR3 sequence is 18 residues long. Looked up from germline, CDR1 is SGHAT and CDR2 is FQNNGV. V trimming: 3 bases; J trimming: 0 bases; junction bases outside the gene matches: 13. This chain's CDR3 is CASSFRDSQLLMNTEAFF. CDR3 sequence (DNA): TGTGCCAGCAGCTTCCGGGACAGCCAACTTTTGATGAACACTGAAGCTTTCTTT. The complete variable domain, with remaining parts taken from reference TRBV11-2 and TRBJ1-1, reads EAGVAQSPRYKIIEKRQSVAFWCNPISGHATLYWYQQILGQGPKLLIQFQNNGVVDDSQLPKDRFSAERLKGVDSTLKIQPAKLEDSAVYLCASSFRDSQLLMNTEAFFGQGTRLTVV.

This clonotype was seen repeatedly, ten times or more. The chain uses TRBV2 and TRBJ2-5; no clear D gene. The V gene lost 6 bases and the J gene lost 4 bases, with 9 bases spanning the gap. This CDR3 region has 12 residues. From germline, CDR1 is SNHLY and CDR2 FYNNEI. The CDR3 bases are TGTGCCAGCAGGGCAGGCGCAGAGACCCAGTACTTC. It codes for CASRAGAETQYF.

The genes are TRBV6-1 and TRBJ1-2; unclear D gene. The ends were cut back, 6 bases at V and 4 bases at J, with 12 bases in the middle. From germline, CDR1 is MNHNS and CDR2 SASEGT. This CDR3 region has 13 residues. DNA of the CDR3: TGTGCCAGCAGCCTAGACAAGGCCTATGGCTACACCTTC. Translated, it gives CASSLDKAYGYTF.

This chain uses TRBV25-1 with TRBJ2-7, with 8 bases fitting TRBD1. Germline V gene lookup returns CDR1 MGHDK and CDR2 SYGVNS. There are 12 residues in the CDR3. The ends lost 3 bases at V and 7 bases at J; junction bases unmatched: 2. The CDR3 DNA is TGTGCCAGCAGTGACCGGGACAGGGAGCAGTACTTC. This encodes CASSDRDREQYF.

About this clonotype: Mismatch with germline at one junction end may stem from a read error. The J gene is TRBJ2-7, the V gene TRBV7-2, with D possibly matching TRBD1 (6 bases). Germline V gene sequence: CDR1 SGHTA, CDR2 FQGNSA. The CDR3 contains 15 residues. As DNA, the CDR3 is TGCGCCAGCAGCCAAGTTCGGGACAACTCCTACGAGCAGTACTTC. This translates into CASSQVRDNSYEQYF.

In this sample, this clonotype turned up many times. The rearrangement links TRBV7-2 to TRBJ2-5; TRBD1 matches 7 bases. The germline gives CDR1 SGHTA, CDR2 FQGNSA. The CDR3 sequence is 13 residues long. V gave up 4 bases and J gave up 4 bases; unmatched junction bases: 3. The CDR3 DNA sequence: TGTGCCAGCAGCTCTGGACAGGTAGAGACCCAGTACTTC. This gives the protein CASSSGQVETQYF.

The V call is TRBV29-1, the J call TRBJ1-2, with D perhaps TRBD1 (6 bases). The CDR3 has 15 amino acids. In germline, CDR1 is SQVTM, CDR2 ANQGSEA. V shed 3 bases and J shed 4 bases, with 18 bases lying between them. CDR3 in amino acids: CSVDVGGGAGYGYTF. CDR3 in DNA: TGCAGCGTTGATGTCGGGGGGGGCGCGGGCTATGGCTACACCTTC.